This passage covers 10 T cell receptor beta chains from one sample sequenced in a study of blood T cell repertoires in COVID-19. Method: immunoSEQ multiplex PCR; TCRdb's copy keeps in-frame clones and lacks some. Of some 58,000 clones in the sample, about 91% are singletons; the top ten hold around 4.3%. The sample comprised peripheral blood. The receptors originated from a man aged 50 to 60 with active COVID-19.

V and J are TRBV24-1 and TRBJ1-1; possible D gene TRBD1, 6 bases. Per the germline V gene, CDR1 is KGHDR and CDR2 is SFDVKD. Trimming cost V 8 bases and J 4 bases, with 13 bases left between them. The CDR3 covers 13 residues. CDR3: CATMGAGTTEAFF. The CDR3 DNA reads TGTGCCACCATGGGGGCAGGGACCACTGAAGCTTTCTTT.

The rearrangement uses TRBV7-9 and TRBJ2-7; 14 bases line up with TRBD2. Germline V gives CDR1 SEHNR, CDR2 FQNEAQ (reference sequence). The CDR3 sequence is 15 residues long. Trimming cost V 5 bases and J 7 bases; bases outside gene matches: 7. CDR3 DNA sequence: TGTGCCAGCAGCCGGGGACTAGCGGGAGTCGGAGAGCAGTACTTC. This gives the protein CASSRGLAGVGEQYF.

The sample holds one count of this clone. The chain links TRBV6-5 to TRBJ2-5, with 13 bases lining up with TRBD2. Germline CDR1 MNHEY, CDR2 SVGAGI. J was trimmed by 4 bases and V by 6 bases; bases with no gene match: 2. This CDR3 has 14 amino acids. The CDR3 loop reads CASRLAGGGETQYF. In DNA form, the CDR3 reads TGTGCCAGCAGACTAGCGGGAGGGGGAGAGACCCAGTACTTC.

The chain links TRBV7-3 to TRBJ2-3; maybe TRBD2 (6 bases). The germline CDR1 and CDR2 sequences are SGHTA and FQGTGA. The CDR3 sequence is 15 residues long. V lost 5 bases, J lost 6 bases, and 18 bases lay in between. The DNA of the CDR3 is TGTGCCAGCAGCCACAGCGGAGGGCCGTTGGATACGCAGTATTTT. It codes for CASSHSGGPLDTQYF.

The chain has TRBV10-3 and TRBJ1-5; 10 bases map to TRBD1. With 6 bases clipped from V and 4 bases from J, the junction kept 9 bases outside the gene matches. This CDR3 is built from 16 residues. Germline CDR1 and CDR2: ENHRY and SYGVKD. CDR3 sequence: CAIRDPGTGENQPQHF. CDR3 nucleotides: TGTGCCATCAGAGACCCCGGGACAGGGGAAAATCAGCCCCAGCATTTT.

The chain carries TRBV24-1 and TRBJ2-1, with 7 bases matching TRBD1. This CDR3 spans 16 amino acids. The germline V gene encodes CDR1 KGHDR and CDR2 SFDVKD. The V segment lost 5 bases and the J segment 0 bases; nucleotides outside the gene matches: 6. The CDR3, as DNA: TGTGCCACCAGTGGGGCAGGGGGATTCTCCTACAATGAGCAGTTCTTC. It codes for CATSGAGGFSYNEQFF.

The chain joins TRBV10-1 to TRBJ2-1; D might be TRBD1 (5 bases). Per germline, CDR1 WNHNN and CDR2 SYGVQD (reference sequence). Trimming removed 5 bases from V and 8 bases from J, with 10 bases in between. CDR3 length: 12 amino acids. The CDR3 bases are TGCGCCAGCAGTAGACAGAGTGATGAGCAGTTCTTC. Translation gives CASSRQSDEQFF.

The rearrangement joins TRBV5-6 to TRBJ1-2, with unresolved D. The CDR3 has 14 residues. V was pared by 2 bases and J by 5 bases, with 13 bases between. Germline V lookup: CDR1 SGHDT, CDR2 YYEEEE. In DNA, the CDR3 is TGTGCCAGCAGCTTATCCACCCGAGCATATGGCTACACCTTC. Protein product: CASSLSTRAYGYTF.

The J gene is TRBJ1-2, the V gene TRBV12-3 or TRBV12-4, with a possible D match to TRBD1 (6 bases). V was trimmed by 7 bases and J by 8 bases, leaving 17 bases between them. The CDR3 contains 13 residues. The CDR3 DNA reads TGTGCCAGCACCTACAAGGGGGTGGGAGGCTACACCTTC. Residues: CASTYKGVGGYTF.

This clone was observed once. This chain connects TRBV6-4 to TRBJ2-2; 7 nucleotides line up with TRBD1. CDR1 MRHNA and CDR2 SNTAGT come from the germline V gene. The J segment lost 4 bases and the V segment lost 3 bases, leaving 5 bases of the junction unmatched. This CDR3 is built from 15 residues. CDR3 region: CASSEQGLSTGELFF. Written as DNA, the CDR3 is TGTGCCAGCAGTGAACAGGGGCTAAGCACCGGGGAGCTGTTTTTT.